These 20 T cell receptor beta chains share one sample of origin, sequenced in a study of shared clonotypes between healthy human individuals. Using immunoSEQ multiplex PCR, the repertoire was profiled, and TCRdb retains in-frame clones only, with some absent. The sample records about 2.3 million clones, around 93% being singletons. The sample consisted of naive CD4+ T cells from PBMCs. The subset denotes: CD45RA+ positively selected. The receptors derive from a man aged 18-30 years in good health. Some clones in this sample may be carry-over from other donors' samples.

The rearrangement joins TRBV9 to TRBJ1-1; D is uncertain. The CDR3 runs 13 residues. The V and J ends lost 2 bases and 0 bases respectively, with 5 bases between them. Germline lookup yields CDR1 SGDLS and CDR2 YYNGEE. The CDR3 DNA sequence: TGTGCCAGCAGCGTTAAAATGAACACTGAAGCTTTCTTT. As protein: CASSVKMNTEAFF.

V is TRBV7-9 and J is TRBJ2-7; TRBD1 is a possible D gene (5 bases). Germline CDR1 reads SEHNR; CDR2 reads FQNEAQ (reference sequence). Deletions cut 5 bases from V and 1 base from J, with 12 bases between. The CDR3 covers 14 residues. Here the CDR3 reads CASSSYRLSYEQYF. The CDR3, as DNA: TGTGCCAGCAGCAGTTACAGGCTTTCCTACGAGCAGTACTTC.

As to this clone: Other DNA sequences in the sample encode the same CDR3. The V call is TRBV5-1, the J call TRBJ1-2; 7 nucleotides agree with TRBD1. V lost 4 bases and J lost 6; bases outside the gene matches: 6. The germline gives CDR1 SGHRS, CDR2 YFSETQ. The CDR3 sequence is 13 residues long. CDR3 loop: CASSRDRVDGYTF. In nucleotides, the CDR3 is TGCGCCAGCAGCCGCGACAGGGTGGATGGCTACACCTTC.

As concerns this clone: Other DNA sequences in the sample encode the same CDR3. The chain uses TRBV7-3 and TRBJ1-1, with a possible D match to TRBD1 (6 bases). The V end was cut by 1 base, the J end by 1 base, with 10 bases between. This CDR3 has 15 residues. CDR1 is SGHTA, CDR2 FQGTGA, per germline. CDR3 protein: CASSLRGQGNTEAFF. For the CDR3, the DNA is TGTGCCAGCAGCTTAAGGGGGCAGGGGAACACTGAAGCTTTCTTT.

As regards this clone: The sample contains more than one DNA sequence encoding this CDR3. The chain has TRBV9 and TRBJ2-3; possibly TRBD2 for D (5 bases). The CDR3 has 15 amino acids. Per germline, CDR1 SGDLS and CDR2 YYNGEE. V was trimmed by 2 bases and J by 0 bases, leaving 10 bases between them. The CDR3 spells CASSVVGVSTDTQYF. The CDR3 DNA sequence: TGTGCCAGCAGCGTGGTGGGAGTTAGCACAGATACGCAGTATTTT.

This chain joins TRBV6-1 and TRBJ2-1; 8 nucleotides agree with TRBD2. Per germline, CDR1 MNHNS and CDR2 SASEGT. The junction had 12 bases not matched to a gene; V was cut back by 3 bases and J by 5 bases. The length of the CDR3 is 17 residues. The CDR3 nucleotides read TGTGCCAGCAGTGATGCGGGGACCGGCGGGAGGCACAATGAGCAGTTCTTC. It translates to CASSDAGTGGRHNEQFF.

The CDR3 sequence is CASSSVSGSGYEQYF. The CDR3 DNA follows: TGTGCCAGCAGCTCCGTTAGCGGGAGTGGCTACGAGCAGTACTTC. The V call is TRBV5-6, the J call TRBJ2-7, with 9 bases fitting TRBD2. Germline V CDR1 and CDR2: SGHDT, YYEEEE. V lost 3 bases, J lost 3 bases, and 7 bases stayed unmatched. This CDR3 is built from 15 residues.

This chain connects TRBV9 to TRBJ2-5; weak D call: TRBD2 (6 bases). CDR1 and CDR2 from the germline V gene are SGDLS and YYNGEE. Trimming pared 3 bases from V and 0 bases from J, leaving 12 bases between. This CDR3 contains 15 residues. The CDR3 region has the DNA TGTGCCAGCAGCGGGGCGGGAAGGTACCAAGAGACCCAGTACTTC. Translation: CASSGAGRYQETQYF.

This rearrangement joins TRBV7-3 to TRBJ2-1, with TRBD2 matching 13 bases. The junction had 6 bases not matched to a gene; V was cut back by 6 bases and J by 10 bases. The CDR3 runs to 14 residues. In germline, CDR1 is SGHTA, CDR2 FQGTGA. The CDR3 nucleotides are TGTGCCAGCAGTCTCGGGACTAGCGGGACCGAGCAGTTCTTC. It codes for CASSLGTSGTEQFF.

The genes are TRBV4-3 and TRBJ2-7, with 11 bases lining up with TRBD2. The germline V gene encodes CDR1 LGHNA and CDR2 YSLEER. The CDR3 runs to 15 residues. The V and J ends lost 4 bases and 4 bases, in that order; junction bases with no gene match: 6. CDR3 DNA sequence: TGCGCCAGCAGCCCGCGGACTAGCGGGCCTTACGAGCAGTACTTC. This encodes CASSPRTSGPYEQYF.

The chain links TRBV28 to TRBJ2-3, with D perhaps matching TRBD2 (7 bases). Trimming stripped 7 bases from V and 0 bases from J, with 14 bases between. The germline gives CDR1 MDHEN, CDR2 SYDVKM. This CDR3 region has 15 residues. The DNA for the CDR3 is TGTGCCAGCAAGGAGGGGGGGGTGAGCACAGATACGCAGTATTTT. It yields the protein CASKEGGVSTDTQYF.

This chain uses TRBV4-1 with TRBJ2-3; D is tentatively TRBD1 or TRBD2 (6 bases each). Germline V gene lookup returns CDR1 MGHRA and CDR2 YSYEKL. Deletions cut 4 bases from V and 5 bases from J, with 19 bases between. This CDR3 spans 16 amino acids. Here the CDR3 reads CASSPFEGGGGDTQYF. As DNA, the CDR3 is TGCGCCAGCAGCCCCTTTGAGGGGGGCGGCGGAGATACGCAGTATTTT.

This clone has a single count. This chain links TRBV18 with TRBJ1-3, with D uncertain. CDR1 KGHSH and CDR2 LQKENI come from the germline V gene. CDR3 length equals 16 residues. V dropped 3 bases and J dropped 0 bases, with 12 bases sitting between them. In nucleotides, the CDR3 is TGTGCCAGCTCACCGATGGCGGTGGACTCTGGAAACACCATATATTTT. This encodes CASSPMAVDSGNTIYF.

The chain couples TRBV2 to TRBJ1-1; no firm D call. Trimming removed 0 bases at V and 4 bases at J, with 15 bases between. Germline V CDR1 and CDR2: SNHLY, FYNNEI. CDR3 length equals 16 residues. The CDR3 nucleotides are TGTGCCAGCAGTGAAGCGGGCAGGAGGATATCCACTGAAGCTTTCTTT. Translated: CASSEAGRRISTEAFF.

The chain has TRBV7-3 and TRBJ1-5; weak D call: TRBD1 (5 bases). The CDR3 contains 15 residues. Germline CDR1 SGHTA, CDR2 FQGTGA. Deletions cut 2 bases from V and 3 bases from J, with 11 bases between. The DNA of the CDR3 is TGTGCCAGCAGCTTAGTTGCAGGGATCAATCAGCCCCAGCATTTT. The encoded protein is CASSLVAGINQPQHF. Full variable domain (outside the CDR3, taken from reference TRBV7-3 and TRBJ1-5): GAGVSQTPSNKVTEKGKYVELRCDPISGHTALYWYRQSLGQGPEFLIYFQGTGAADDSGLPNDRFFAVRPEGSVSTLKIQRTERGDSAVYLCASSLVAGINQPQHFGDGTRLSIL.

The V and J genes are TRBV9 and TRBJ2-7, with D unclear. Germline V gene lookup returns CDR1 SGDLS and CDR2 YYNGEE. This CDR3 is 14 amino acids long. V lost 0 bases and J 3 bases, leaving 10 bases between the germline ends. The CDR3 DNA reads as TGTGCCAGCAGCGTAGACCACGGGCGCTACGAGCAGTACTTC. This translates into CASSVDHGRYEQYF.

As regards this clone: The same CDR3 can be traced to other DNA sequences in this sample. The chain couples TRBV4-1 to TRBJ2-1; tentative D call: TRBD1 (6 bases). The germline V and J ends were trimmed by 0 bases and 12 bases, with 9 bases remaining between them. Per the germline V gene, CDR1 is MGHRA and CDR2 is YSYEKL. The CDR3 has 12 amino acids. The CDR3 is CASSQDGRGQFF. The CDR3 DNA follows: TGCGCCAGCAGCCAAGACGGCAGGGGGCAGTTCTTC.

The J gene is TRBJ2-6, the V gene TRBV18; D unresolved. This CDR3 comprises 14 residues. Between the trimmed V and J ends, which lost 6 bases and 0 bases, there was a span of 6 bases. CDR1 and CDR2 (germline): KGHSH, LQKENI. The CDR3: CASSGFSGANVLTF. The CDR3 DNA is TGTGCCAGCTCGGGATTCTCTGGGGCCAACGTCCTGACTTTC.

As to this clone: The same CDR3 is also encoded by other DNA sequences in this sample. The chain recombines TRBV7-3 with TRBJ1-5, with D possibly matching TRBD1 (5 bases). The length of the CDR3 is 13 residues. Germline V lookup: CDR1 SGHTA, CDR2 FQGTGA. Trimming removed 5 bases at V and 1 base at J, with 6 bases between. CDR3 nucleotides: TGTGCCAGCAGCCAGGGCAGCAATCAGCCCCAGCATTTT. It translates to CASSQGSNQPQHF.

This rearrangement joins TRBV5-1 to TRBJ2-4; 7 nucleotides align to TRBD1. After removal of 3 bases from V and 6 bases from J, the junction contained 6 bases not matched to a gene. CDR1 and CDR2 (germline): SGHRS, YFSETQ. The CDR3 has 14 amino acids. The CDR3 here is CASSSTGTANIQYF. CDR3 bases: TGCGCCAGCAGCTCGACCGGGACAGCAAACATTCAGTACTTC. The full variable domain, rest sourced from reference TRBV5-1 and TRBJ2-4, is KAGVTQTPRYLIKTRGQQVTLSCSPISGHRSVSWYQQTPGQGLQFLFEYFSETQRNKGNFPGRFSGRQFSNSRSEMNVSTLELGDSALYLCASSSTGTANIQYFGAGTRLSVL.